This T cell receptor beta chain was sequenced in a study of control samples from healthy donors and cancer patients. Assay: immunoSEQ multiplex PCR; the TCRdb copy retains only in-frame clones and omits some. The repertoire includes 210,000 or so clones, over 80% of them detected once, and 1.5% to 2% sits in the top ten. The source material was blood. The receptor comes from a man younger than 45 in good health.

The CDR3 is CASSYFRGISNQPQHF. The CDR3 DNA sequence: TGTGCCAGCAGTTACTTTAGGGGGATAAGCAATCAGCCCCAGCATTTT. The chain employs TRBV6-6 and TRBJ1-5; tentatively, D is TRBD1 (6 bases). The V gene lost 1 base and the J gene lost 1 base, with 11 bases spanning the gap. CDR3 size: 16 residues. Germline-derived CDR1 and CDR2 are MNHNY and SVGAGI (reference sequence).